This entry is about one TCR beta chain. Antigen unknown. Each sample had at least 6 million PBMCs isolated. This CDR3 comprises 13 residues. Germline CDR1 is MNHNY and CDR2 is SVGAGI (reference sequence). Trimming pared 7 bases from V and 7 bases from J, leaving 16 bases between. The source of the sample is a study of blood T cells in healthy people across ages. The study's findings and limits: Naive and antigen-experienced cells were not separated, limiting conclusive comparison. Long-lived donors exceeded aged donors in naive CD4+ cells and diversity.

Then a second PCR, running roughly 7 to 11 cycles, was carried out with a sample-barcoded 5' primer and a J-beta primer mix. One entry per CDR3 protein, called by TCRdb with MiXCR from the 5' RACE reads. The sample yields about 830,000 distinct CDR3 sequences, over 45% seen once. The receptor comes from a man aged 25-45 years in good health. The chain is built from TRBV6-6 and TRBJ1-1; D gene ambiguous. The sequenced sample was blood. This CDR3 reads CASMREGYGEAFF. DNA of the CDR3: TGTGCCAGCATGAGGGAGGGATATGGTGAAGCTTTCTTT.